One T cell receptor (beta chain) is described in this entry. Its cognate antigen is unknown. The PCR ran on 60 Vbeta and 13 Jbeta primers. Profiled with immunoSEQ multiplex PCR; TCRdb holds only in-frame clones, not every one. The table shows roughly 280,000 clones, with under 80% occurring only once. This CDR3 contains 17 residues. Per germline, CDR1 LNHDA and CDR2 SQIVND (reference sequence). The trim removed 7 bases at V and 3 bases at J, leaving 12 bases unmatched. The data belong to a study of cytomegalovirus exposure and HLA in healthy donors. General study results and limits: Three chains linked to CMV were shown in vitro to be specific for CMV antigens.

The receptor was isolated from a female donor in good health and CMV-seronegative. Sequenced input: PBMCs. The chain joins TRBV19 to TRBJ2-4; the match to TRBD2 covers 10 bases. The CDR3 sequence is CASTASGSRLVKNIQYF. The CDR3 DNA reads TGTGCCAGTACGGCTAGCGGGAGTCGGTTGGTCAAAAACATTCAGTACTTC.